This entry lists 22 T cell receptor beta chains sequenced from one sample in a study of CD8 T cells in ankylosing spondylitis. TCRdb reprocessed the 5' RACE reads via MiXCR and lists one record per CDR3 protein. The top ten hold roughly a fifth of the sample, which has over 200,000 distinct CDR3 sequences, more than 9% seen once. Input material: blood, either unsorted or a sorted T cell fraction (not recorded which). The source is a male donor with ankylosing spondylitis or in good health (not recorded which).

This clonotype was seen ten or more times. The V gene is TRBV12-3 or TRBV12-4, the J gene TRBJ2-3, with 7 bases lining up with TRBD1. This CDR3 comprises 14 residues. The ends lost 7 bases at V and 2 bases at J; junction bases unmatched: 6. CDR3 in DNA: TGTGCCAGCAAAACGACAGGGACCACAGATACGCAGTATTTT. Its protein is CASKTTGTTDTQYF.

This clonotype turned up a few times. This chain connects TRBV2 to TRBJ1-4; 10 bases are a match to TRBD1. V lost 4 bases and J lost 8; bases outside the gene matches: 7. The CDR3 consists of 15 residues. The germline V gene has CDR1 SNHLY and CDR2 FYNNEI. CDR3 sequence reads: CASSVGQGEGEKLFF. In DNA, the CDR3 is TGTGCCAGCAGTGTCGGACAGGGGGAAGGGGAAAAACTGTTTTTT.

This clonotype was detected ten times or more. CDR3 in amino acids: CASSSRGGRMDEQFF. The DNA for the CDR3 is TGTGCCAGCAGCTCTCGGGGGGGCCGGATGGATGAGCAGTTCTTC. The V call is TRBV7-3, the J call TRBJ2-1, with 8 positions matching TRBD2. Germline trimming cut 4 bases from V and 8 bases from J; bases unmatched to any gene: 10. CDR1 SGHTA and CDR2 FQGTGA come from the germline V gene. This CDR3 has 15 residues.

This clonotype was counted ten times or more. The rearrangement uses TRBV6-1 and TRBJ1-1; D remains ambiguous. Germline lookup yields CDR1 MNHNS and CDR2 SASEGT. This CDR3 comprises 10 residues. V lost 3 bases, J lost 11 bases, and 7 bases lay in between. CDR3 nucleotide sequence: TGTGCCAGCAGTGAGATGGCGGCTTTCTTT. This sequence encodes CASSEMAAFF.

The CDR3 protein is CASSSSSGGYYNEQFF. As DNA, the CDR3 is TGTGCCAGCAGTTCCTCCTCGGGGGGCTACTACAATGAGCAGTTCTTC. V is TRBV12-3 or TRBV12-4 and J is TRBJ2-1, with a weak D call TRBD2 (7 bases). Trimming cost V 4 bases and J 3 bases, with 16 bases left between them. The CDR3 extends over 16 amino acids.

This clonotype was seen many times. This chain uses TRBV20-1 with TRBJ2-7; D possibly uses TRBD1 or TRBD2 (5 bases each). The germline V gene has CDR1 DFQATT and CDR2 SNEGSKA (reference sequence). V was trimmed by 3 bases and J by 3 bases, leaving 9 bases between them. The CDR3 contains 12 residues. CDR3 sequence reads: CSASGTFYEQYF. The DNA for the CDR3 is TGCAGTGCTAGTGGGACCTTCTACGAGCAGTACTTC.

This clonotype was counted ten times or more. V is TRBV11-2 and J is TRBJ2-7; D not resolved. Germline CDR1 and CDR2: SGHAT and FQNNGV. The V end lost 5 bases, the J end lost 6 bases, and 8 bases lay between the germline ends. The CDR3 length is 11 residues. CDR3 nucleotide sequence: TGTGCCAGCAGCCCGGTCGGCGAGCAGTACTTC. Amino acids: CASSPVGEQYF. The variable domain in full, completed from reference TRBV11-2 and TRBJ2-7, reads EAGVAQSPRYKIIEKRQSVAFWCNPISGHATLYWYQQILGQGPKLLIQFQNNGVVDDSQLPKDRFSAERLKGVDSTLKIQPAKLEDSAVYLCASSPVGEQYFGPGTRLTVT.

This clonotype was detected ten times or more. The V gene is TRBV12-3 or TRBV12-4, the J gene TRBJ1-2; a weak D match, TRBD1 (6 bases). Trimming removed 8 bases from V and 4 bases from J, with 20 bases in between. The CDR3 length is 15 residues. Here the CDR3 reads CASGSREQGSYGYTF. As DNA, the CDR3 is TGTGCCAGCGGTTCGCGGGAGCAGGGGTCCTATGGCTACACCTTC.

This clonotype was seen at least ten times. One end of the junction fails to match germline, which may point to a read error. The chain combines TRBV7-7 with TRBJ2-3; 7 positions match TRBD2. Germline lookup yields CDR1 SSHAT and CDR2 FNYEAQ (reference sequence). The CDR3 extends over 16 amino acids. CDR3 in amino acids: CASSPGLVGEGDTQYF. The CDR3 DNA is TGTGCTAGCAGCCCTGGACTAGTGGGGGAGGGGGATACGCAGTATTTT.

This clonotype was observed at least ten times. The chain is built from TRBV28 and TRBJ2-5; TRBD1 is a possible D gene (5 bases). V lost 7 bases to trimming and J lost 0 bases, with 9 bases between them. This CDR3 comprises 13 residues. Germline CDR1 and CDR2: MDHEN and SYDVKM. The CDR3 sequence: CASIGAYQETQYF. Here the CDR3 DNA reads TGTGCCAGCATAGGGGCGTACCAAGAGACCCAGTACTTC.

This clonotype appeared a few times. V usage is TRBV5-1 and J usage is TRBJ1-3; 7 positions match TRBD1. Germline CDR1 reads SGHRS; CDR2 reads YFSETQ. V was clipped by 7 bases and J by 2 bases; unmatched bases: 6. The CDR3 is 14 residues long. As DNA, the CDR3 is TGCGCCAGCCGCGAGACAGGGACTGGAAACACCATATATTTT. As protein: CASRETGTGNTIYF.

This clonotype has ten or more counts. The V call is TRBV29-1, the J call TRBJ2-3; maybe TRBD1 (6 bases). The germline CDR1 and CDR2 sequences are SQVTM and ANQGSEA. Trimming left V 7 bases short and J 7 bases short, with 21 bases between. The CDR3 covers 14 residues. CDR3 sequence: CSAILQGMLNTQYF. The CDR3 DNA is TGCAGCGCGATCTTACAGGGAATGTTGAATACGCAGTATTTT.

The CDR3 reads CASSLGTGAQNTEAFF. The CDR3 DNA sequence: TGTGCCAGCAGTTTAGGGACAGGGGCCCAGAACACTGAAGCTTTCTTT. The rearrangement joins TRBV12-3 or TRBV12-4 to TRBJ1-1; 9 bases are a match to TRBD1. V trimming: 1 base; J trimming: 1 base; junction bases outside the gene matches: 4. The CDR3 length is 16 residues.

This clonotype has more than one count but fewer than ten. The chain uses TRBV5-1 and TRBJ1-1; the D is unclear. Trimming left V 4 bases short and J 1 base short, with 11 bases between. This CDR3 comprises 14 residues. CDR1 is SGHRS and CDR2 is YFSETQ in the germline V gene. The CDR3 nucleotides are TGCGCCAGCAGCCCAGCTACAGCGAACACTGAAGCTTTCTTT. Translating it yields CASSPATANTEAFF.

Comments on this clonotype: A much bigger clone sits one base away, suggesting this may be a read error. V and J are TRBV9 and TRBJ1-2; TRBD1 might be the D (5 bases). This CDR3 has 15 residues. The V gene lost 4 bases and the J gene lost 6 bases, with 19 bases spanning the gap. The V gene's germline CDR1 is SGDLS and CDR2 YYNGEE. The CDR3 DNA follows: TGTGCCAGCAGCCTAGGAGCGGACACTCTTAATGGCTACACCTTC. This encodes CASSLGADTLNGYTF. Full variable domain (rest looked up from reference TRBV9 and TRBJ1-2): DSGVTQTPKHLITATGQRVTLRCSPRSGDLSVYWYQQSLDQGLQFLIQYYNGEERAKGNILERFSAQQFPDLHSELNLSSLELGDSALYFCASSLGADTLNGYTFGSGTRLTVV.

The rearrangement links TRBV2 to TRBJ2-7; D might be TRBD2 (6 bases). Germline-derived CDR1 and CDR2 are SNHLY and FYNNEI. This CDR3 has 11 amino acids. V was clipped by 7 bases and J by 7 bases, with 11 bases between them. The CDR3 DNA sequence: TGTGCCAGCATGGGAGGTTGGGAGCAGTACTTC. It codes for CASMGGWEQYF. Complete variable domain (other parts from reference TRBV2 and TRBJ2-7): EPEVTQTPSHQVTQMGQEVILRCVPISNHLYFYWYRQILGQKVEFLVSFYNNEISEKSEIFDDQFSVERPDGSNFTLKIRSTKLEDSAMYFCASMGGWEQYFGPGTRLTVT.

This sequence joins TRBV5-1 and TRBJ1-2, with a tentative D call TRBD1 (5 bases). Germline V gene data show CDR1 as SGHRS and CDR2 as YFSETQ. V lost 3 bases to trimming and J lost 6 bases, with 12 bases between them. The CDR3 sequence is 13 residues long. The DNA for the CDR3 is TGCGCCAGCAGCTGGGACGTGTCGAATGGCTACACCTTC. Translation gives CASSWDVSNGYTF.

This clonotype was observed many times. The chain has TRBV24-1 and TRBJ2-7; tentatively, D is TRBD2 (7 bases). Between the trimmed V and J ends, which lost 0 bases and 6 bases, there was a span of 8 bases. Per the germline V gene, CDR1 is KGHDR and CDR2 is SFDVKD. The CDR3 runs 13 residues. The CDR3 DNA sequence: TGTGCCACCAGTGATTTGAGGGGGGGCGAGCAGTACTTC. Its protein is CATSDLRGGEQYF.

The table lists this clonotype with many counts. V usage is TRBV12-3 or TRBV12-4 and J usage is TRBJ2-3; TRBD2 might be the D (6 bases). Trimming stripped 6 bases from V and 0 bases from J, with 10 bases between. The CDR3 consists of 14 residues. CDR3 protein: CASSPGGSTDTQYF. The DNA for the CDR3 is TGTGCCAGCAGCCCTGGGGGGAGCACAGATACGCAGTATTTT.

This clonotype showed up many times. This chain links TRBV20-1 with TRBJ1-5; D is unclear. Germline V CDR1 and CDR2: DFQATT, SNEGSKA (reference sequence). The CDR3 length is 12 residues. Trimming pared 0 bases from V and 5 bases from J, leaving 5 bases between. The CDR3, as DNA: TGCAGTGCTAGAGACGGGGATCAGCCCCAGCATTTT. The encoded protein is CSARDGDQPQHF.

This clonotype has a handful of counts. The CDR3 nucleotides are TGTGCCATCAGTGAGGGAGCTTCTGAAGCTTTCTTT. Protein product: CAISEGASEAFF. This rearrangement joins TRBV10-3 to TRBJ1-1, with D hard to call. This CDR3 has 12 amino acids. V lost 2 bases, J lost 6 bases, and 7 bases lay in between. Germline-derived CDR1 and CDR2 are ENHRY and SYGVKD.

This chain uses TRBV5-1 with TRBJ2-1; 16 nucleotides match TRBD2. V lost 3 bases, J lost 7 bases, and 7 bases stayed unmatched. This CDR3 has 17 amino acids. The germline CDR1 and CDR2 sequences are SGHRS and YFSETQ. CDR3 region: CASSSAWGLAGGNEQFF. Here the CDR3 DNA reads TGCGCCAGCAGCTCGGCGTGGGGACTAGCGGGGGGGAATGAGCAGTTCTTC.